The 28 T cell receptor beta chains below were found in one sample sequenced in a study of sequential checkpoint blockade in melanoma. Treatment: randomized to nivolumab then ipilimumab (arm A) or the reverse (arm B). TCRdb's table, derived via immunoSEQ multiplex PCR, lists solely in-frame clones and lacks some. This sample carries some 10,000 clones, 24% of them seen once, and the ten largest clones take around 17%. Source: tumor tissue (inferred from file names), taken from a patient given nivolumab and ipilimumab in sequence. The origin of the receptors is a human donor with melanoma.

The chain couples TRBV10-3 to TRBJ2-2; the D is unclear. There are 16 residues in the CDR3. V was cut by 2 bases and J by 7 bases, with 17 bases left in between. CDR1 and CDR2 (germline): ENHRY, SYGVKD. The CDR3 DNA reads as TGTGCCATCAGTGAGAATCCTATCCCAAGGCGCGGGGAGCTGTTTTTT. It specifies CAISENPIPRRGELFF.

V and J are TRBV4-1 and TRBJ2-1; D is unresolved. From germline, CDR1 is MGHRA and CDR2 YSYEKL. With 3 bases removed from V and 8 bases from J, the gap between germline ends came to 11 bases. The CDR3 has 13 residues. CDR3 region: CASSHSNRDEQFF. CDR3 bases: TGCGCCAGCAGCCATAGCAACCGAGATGAGCAGTTCTTC.

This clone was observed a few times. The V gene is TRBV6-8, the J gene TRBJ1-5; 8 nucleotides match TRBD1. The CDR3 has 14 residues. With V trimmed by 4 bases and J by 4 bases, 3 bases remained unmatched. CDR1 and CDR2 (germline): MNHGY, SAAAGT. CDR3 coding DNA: TGTGCCAGCAGTTTCGGACAGGGTAATCAGCCCCAGCATTTT. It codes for CASSFGQGNQPQHF.

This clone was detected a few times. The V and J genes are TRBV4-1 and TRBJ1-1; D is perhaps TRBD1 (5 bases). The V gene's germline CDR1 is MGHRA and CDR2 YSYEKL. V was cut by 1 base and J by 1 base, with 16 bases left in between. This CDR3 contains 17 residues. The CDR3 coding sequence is TGCGCCAGCAGCCAAGCACCTACCGGGACCCCGAACACTGAAGCTTTCTTT. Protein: CASSQAPTGTPNTEAFF.

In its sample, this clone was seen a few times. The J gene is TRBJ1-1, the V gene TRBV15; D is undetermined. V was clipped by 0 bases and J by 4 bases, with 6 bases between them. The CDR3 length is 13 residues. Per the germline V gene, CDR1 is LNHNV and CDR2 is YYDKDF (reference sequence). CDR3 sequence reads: CATSRDPSTEAFF. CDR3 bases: TGTGCCACCAGCAGAGATCCTAGCACTGAAGCTTTCTTT. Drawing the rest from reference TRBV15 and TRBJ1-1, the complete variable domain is DAMVIQNPRYQVTQFGKPVTLSCSQTLNHNVMYWYQQKSSQAPKLLFHYYDKDFNNEADTPDNFQSRRPNTSFCFLDIRSPGLGDTAMYLCATSRDPSTEAFFGQGTRLTVV.

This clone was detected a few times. The CDR3 loop reads CASSLSGSKAFKPFF. CDR3 DNA sequence: TGTGCCAGCAGCTTATCAGGGTCTAAGGCATTCAAGCCGTTCTTC. The chain joins TRBV11-3 to TRBJ2-1; a weak D match, TRBD1 (5 bases). This CDR3 is built from 15 residues. Germline V lookup: CDR1 SGHNT, CDR2 YENEEA. The ends were cut back, 2 bases at V and 15 bases at J, with 23 bases in the middle.

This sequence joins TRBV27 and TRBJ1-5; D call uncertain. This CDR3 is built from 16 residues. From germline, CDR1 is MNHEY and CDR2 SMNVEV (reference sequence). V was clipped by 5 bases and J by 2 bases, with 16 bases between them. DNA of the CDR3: TGTGCCAGCAGTCCGGACGGGAGATATCGCAATCAGCCCCAGCATTTT. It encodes CASSPDGRYRNQPQHF.

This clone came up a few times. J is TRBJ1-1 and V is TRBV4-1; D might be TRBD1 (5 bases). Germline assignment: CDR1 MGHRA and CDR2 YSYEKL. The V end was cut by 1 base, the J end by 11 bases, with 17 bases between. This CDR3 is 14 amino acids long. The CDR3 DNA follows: TGCGCCAGCAGCCAAGCCCAGGGCCGCGTCCAGGCTTTCTTT. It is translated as CASSQAQGRVQAFF.

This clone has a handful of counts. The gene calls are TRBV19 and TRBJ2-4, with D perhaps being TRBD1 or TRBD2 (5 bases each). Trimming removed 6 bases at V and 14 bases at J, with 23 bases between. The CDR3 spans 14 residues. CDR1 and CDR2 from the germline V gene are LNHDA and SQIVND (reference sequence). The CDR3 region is CASSSWDGESEKYF. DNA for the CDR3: TGTGCCAGTAGCTCCTGGGACGGGGAAAGCGAGAAGTACTTC.

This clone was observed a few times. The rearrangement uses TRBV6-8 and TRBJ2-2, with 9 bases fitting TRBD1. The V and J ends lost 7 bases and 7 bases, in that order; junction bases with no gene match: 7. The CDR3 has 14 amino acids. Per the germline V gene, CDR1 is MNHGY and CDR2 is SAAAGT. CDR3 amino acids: CASKDRGNFGELFF. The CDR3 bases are TGTGCCAGCAAAGACAGGGGGAACTTCGGGGAGCTGTTTTTT.

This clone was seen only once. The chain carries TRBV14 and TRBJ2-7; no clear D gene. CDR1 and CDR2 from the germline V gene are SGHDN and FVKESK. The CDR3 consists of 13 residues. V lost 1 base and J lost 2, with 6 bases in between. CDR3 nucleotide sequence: TGTGCCAGCAGCCAAGGGTGCCCCTACGAGCAGTACTTC. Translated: CASSQGCPYEQYF.

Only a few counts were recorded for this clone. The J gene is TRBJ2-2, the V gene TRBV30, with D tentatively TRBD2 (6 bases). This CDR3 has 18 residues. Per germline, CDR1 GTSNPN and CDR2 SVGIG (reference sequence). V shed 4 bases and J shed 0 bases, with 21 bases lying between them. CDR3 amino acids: CAWIAPFLRESNTGELFF. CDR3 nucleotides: TGTGCCTGGATTGCCCCCTTTCTGCGGGAATCGAACACCGGGGAGCTGTTTTTT.

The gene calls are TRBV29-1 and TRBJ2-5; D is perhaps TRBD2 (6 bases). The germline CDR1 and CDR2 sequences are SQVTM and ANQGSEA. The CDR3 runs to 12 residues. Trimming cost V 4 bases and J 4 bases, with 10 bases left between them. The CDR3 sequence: CSVAMGLETQYF. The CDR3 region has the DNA TGCAGCGTTGCAATGGGACTAGAGACCCAGTACTTC.

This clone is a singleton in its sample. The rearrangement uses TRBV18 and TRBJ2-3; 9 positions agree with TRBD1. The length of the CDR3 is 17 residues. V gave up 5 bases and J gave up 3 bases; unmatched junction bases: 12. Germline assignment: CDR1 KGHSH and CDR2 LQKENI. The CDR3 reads CASSVSYRDRVTDTQYF. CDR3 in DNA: TGTGCCAGCTCAGTTTCTTACCGGGACAGGGTGACAGATACGCAGTATTTT.

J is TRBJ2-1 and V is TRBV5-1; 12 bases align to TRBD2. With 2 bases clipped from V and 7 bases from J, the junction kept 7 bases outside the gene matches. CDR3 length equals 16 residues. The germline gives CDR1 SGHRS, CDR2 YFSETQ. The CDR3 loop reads CASSFLSGTSGNEQFF. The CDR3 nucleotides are TGCGCCAGCAGCTTTCTCTCCGGGACTAGCGGGAATGAGCAGTTCTTC.

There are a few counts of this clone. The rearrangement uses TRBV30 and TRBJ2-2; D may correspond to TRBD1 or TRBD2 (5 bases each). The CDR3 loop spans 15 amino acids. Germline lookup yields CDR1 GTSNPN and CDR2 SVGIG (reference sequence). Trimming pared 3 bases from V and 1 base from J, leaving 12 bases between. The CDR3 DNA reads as TGTGCCTGGAGAAAGTGGGGGTTGAACACCGGGGAGCTGTTTTTT. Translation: CAWRKWGLNTGELFF. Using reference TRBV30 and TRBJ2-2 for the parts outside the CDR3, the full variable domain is SQTIHQWPATLVQPVGSPLSLECTVEGTSNPNLYWYRQAAGRGLQLLFYSVGIGQISSEVPQNLSASRPQDRQFILSSKKLLLSDSGFYLCAWRKWGLNTGELFFGEGSRLTVL.

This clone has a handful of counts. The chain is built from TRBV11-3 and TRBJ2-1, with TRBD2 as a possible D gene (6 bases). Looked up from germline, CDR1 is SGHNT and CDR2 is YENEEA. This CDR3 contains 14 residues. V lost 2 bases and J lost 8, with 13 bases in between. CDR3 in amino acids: CASSLSQGGDEQFF. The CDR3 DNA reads TGTGCCAGCAGCTTATCGCAGGGAGGAGATGAGCAGTTCTTC. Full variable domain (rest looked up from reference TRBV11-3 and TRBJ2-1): EAGVVQSPRYKIIEKKQPVAFWCNPISGHNTLYWYLQNLGQGPELLIRYENEEAVDDSQLPKDRFSAERLKGVDSTLKIQPAELGDSAVYLCASSLSQGGDEQFFGPGTRLTVL.

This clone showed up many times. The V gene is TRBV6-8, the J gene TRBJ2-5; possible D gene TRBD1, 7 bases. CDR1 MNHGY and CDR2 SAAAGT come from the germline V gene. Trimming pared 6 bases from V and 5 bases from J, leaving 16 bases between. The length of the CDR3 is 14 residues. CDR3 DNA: TGTGCCAGCAGCCTCATCAGGGGGAGGGAGACCCAGTACTTC. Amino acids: CASSLIRGRETQYF.

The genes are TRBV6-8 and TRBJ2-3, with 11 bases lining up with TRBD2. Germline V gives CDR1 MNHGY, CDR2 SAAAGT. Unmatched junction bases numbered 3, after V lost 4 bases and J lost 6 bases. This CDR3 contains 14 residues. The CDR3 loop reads CASSLLAGADTQYF. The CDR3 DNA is TGTGCCAGCAGTTTACTAGCGGGAGCGGATACGCAGTATTTT.

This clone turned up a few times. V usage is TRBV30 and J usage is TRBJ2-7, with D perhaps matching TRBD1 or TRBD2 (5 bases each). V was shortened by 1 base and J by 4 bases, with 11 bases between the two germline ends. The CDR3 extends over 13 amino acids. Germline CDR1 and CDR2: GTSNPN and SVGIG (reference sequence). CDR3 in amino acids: CAWSGGFGYEQYF. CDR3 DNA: TGTGCCTGGAGTGGGGGGTTTGGGTACGAGCAGTACTTC.

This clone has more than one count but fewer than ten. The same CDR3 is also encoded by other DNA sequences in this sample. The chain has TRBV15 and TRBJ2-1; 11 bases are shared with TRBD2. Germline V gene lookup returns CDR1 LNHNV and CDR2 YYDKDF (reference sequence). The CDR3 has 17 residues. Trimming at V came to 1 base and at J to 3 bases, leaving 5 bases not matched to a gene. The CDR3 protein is CATSRARTSGGYNEQFF. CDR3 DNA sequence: TGTGCCACCAGCAGAGCTCGCACTAGCGGGGGCTACAATGAGCAGTTCTTC.

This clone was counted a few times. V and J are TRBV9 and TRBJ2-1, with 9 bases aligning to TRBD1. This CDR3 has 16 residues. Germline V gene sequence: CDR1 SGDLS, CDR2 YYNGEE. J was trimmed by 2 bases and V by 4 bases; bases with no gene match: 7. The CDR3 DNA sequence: TGTGCCAGCAGCACCCGGACAGGGGTTACCTACAATGAGCAGTTCTTC. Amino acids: CASSTRTGVTYNEQFF.

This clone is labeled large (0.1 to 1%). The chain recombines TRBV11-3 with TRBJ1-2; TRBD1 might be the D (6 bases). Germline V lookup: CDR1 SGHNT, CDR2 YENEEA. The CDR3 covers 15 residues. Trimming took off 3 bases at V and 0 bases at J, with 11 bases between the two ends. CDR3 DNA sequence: TGTGCCAGCAGCTTTATAACAGGGCCTAACTATGGCTACACCTTC. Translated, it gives CASSFITGPNYGYTF. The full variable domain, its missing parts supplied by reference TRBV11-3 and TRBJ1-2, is EAGVVQSPRYKIIEKKQPVAFWCNPISGHNTLYWYLQNLGQGPELLIRYENEEAVDDSQLPKDRFSAERLKGVDSTLKIQPAELGDSAVYLCASSFITGPNYGYTFGSGTRLTVV.

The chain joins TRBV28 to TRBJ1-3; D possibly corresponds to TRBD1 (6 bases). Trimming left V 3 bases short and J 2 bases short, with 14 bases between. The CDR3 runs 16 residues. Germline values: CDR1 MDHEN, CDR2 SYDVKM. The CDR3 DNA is TGTGCCAGCAGTTTTTGGGGGCGTTACGCTGGAAACACCATATATTTT. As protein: CASSFWGRYAGNTIYF.

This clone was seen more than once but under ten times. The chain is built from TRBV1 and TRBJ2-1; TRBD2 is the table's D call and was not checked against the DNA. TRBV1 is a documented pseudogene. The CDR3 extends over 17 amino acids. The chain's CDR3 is CASSPLSLAATYNEQFF. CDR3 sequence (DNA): TGCGCCAGCAGCCCCCTTTCACTAGCGGCCACCTACAATGAGCAGTTCTTC.

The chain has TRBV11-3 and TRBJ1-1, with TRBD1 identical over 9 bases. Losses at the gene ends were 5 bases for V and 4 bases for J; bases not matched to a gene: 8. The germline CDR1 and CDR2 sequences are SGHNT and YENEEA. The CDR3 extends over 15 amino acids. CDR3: CASSLRTGVSTEAFF. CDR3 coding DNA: TGTGCCAGCAGCCTCCGGACAGGGGTGAGCACTGAAGCTTTCTTT. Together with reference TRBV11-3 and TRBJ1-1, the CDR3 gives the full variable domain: EAGVVQSPRYKIIEKKQPVAFWCNPISGHNTLYWYLQNLGQGPELLIRYENEEAVDDSQLPKDRFSAERLKGVDSTLKIQPAELGDSAVYLCASSLRTGVSTEAFFGQGTRLTVV.

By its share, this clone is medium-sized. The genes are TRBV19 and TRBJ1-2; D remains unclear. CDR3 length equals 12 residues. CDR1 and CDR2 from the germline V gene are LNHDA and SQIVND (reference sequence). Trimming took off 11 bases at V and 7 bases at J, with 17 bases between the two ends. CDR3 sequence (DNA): TGTGCCTCTATAGGTGGGATTTCTGGCTACACCTTC. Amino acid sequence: CASIGGISGYTF.

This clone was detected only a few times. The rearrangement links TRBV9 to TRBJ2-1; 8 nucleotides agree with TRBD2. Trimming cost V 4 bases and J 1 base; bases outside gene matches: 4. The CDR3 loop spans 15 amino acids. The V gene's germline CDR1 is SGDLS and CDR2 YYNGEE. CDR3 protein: CASSPRLASYNEQFF. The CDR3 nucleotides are TGTGCCAGCAGCCCCAGACTAGCGTCCTACAATGAGCAGTTCTTC.